The clone carrying this T cell receptor beta chain has just one count. These data belong to a study of Ad26.COV2.S vaccination and SARS-CoV-2 variants. Study background: Once, or twice with 56 days between doses, Ad26.COV2.S was given intramuscularly.

Method: immunoSEQ multiplex PCR; TCRdb's copy keeps in-frame clones and lacks some. The table lists around 320,000 clones, 80% to 90% of them singletons. Treatment: roughly 20 received Ad26.COV2.S at low or high dose, single or two shots; 5 received placebo; per-sample allocation not given. Sampling happened 63 days after the first vaccine or placebo injection. This CDR3 comprises 14 residues. Germline CDR1 SNHLY, CDR2 FYNNEI. J gave up 6 bases and V 5 bases, and 4 bases lay outside the gene matches. The sequence came from a person aged 18-60 years who received the Ad26.COV2.S COVID-19 vaccine or a placebo. The genes are TRBV2 and TRBJ2-2; TRBD1 agrees at 9 bases. This specimen consisted of peripheral blood, obtained in a trial of Ad26.COV2.S vaccine versus placebo. DNA of the CDR3: TGTGCCAGCAGTCGACAGGGGGTGGCCGGGGAGCTGTTTTTT. Translating gives CASSRQGVAGELFF.